Listed here are 15 T cell receptor beta chains from one sample, sequenced in a study of T cell responses to AZD1222 COVID-19 vaccine. Libraries were prepared by immunoSEQ multiplex PCR; TCRdb keeps only in-frame clonotypes and omits some of them. The repertoire holds around 140,000 clones, with 85% to 95% as singletons. The source material was peripheral blood, sampled on day 0 of AZD1222 vaccination. Receptors were obtained from an adult in good health.

The gene calls are TRBV4-1 and TRBJ2-2; D is perhaps TRBD1 (6 bases). Per the germline V gene, CDR1 is MGHRA and CDR2 is YSYEKL. V dropped 1 base and J dropped 7 bases, with 13 bases sitting between them. The CDR3 spans 15 residues. The CDR3, as DNA: TGCGCCAGCAGCCAAGGGTTGGGGGCCAGCGGGGAGCTGTTTTTT. Its protein product is CASSQGLGASGELFF.

V usage is TRBV4-1 and J usage is TRBJ2-7; D might be TRBD1 (6 bases). Per the germline V gene, CDR1 is MGHRA and CDR2 is YSYEKL. The CDR3 is 13 residues long. Trimming left V 0 bases short and J 8 bases short, with 11 bases between. The CDR3 region has the DNA TGCGCCAGCAGCCAAGATAAAGGGGGTCAGCAGTACTTC. Translated, it gives CASSQDKGGQQYF.

The chain links TRBV27 to TRBJ1-2, with a weak D call TRBD1 (5 bases). The CDR3 runs to 17 residues. Trimming left V 3 bases short and J 6 bases short, with 23 bases between. Per germline, CDR1 MNHEY and CDR2 SMNVEV (reference sequence). The CDR3 DNA is TGTGCCAGCAGTTTCCGGGGACTCGTCGAGGGAATGAATGGCTACACCTTC. This translates into CASSFRGLVEGMNGYTF.

CDR3 sequence reads: CASSFGGAGANVLTF. DNA of the CDR3: TGTGCCAGCAGCTTCGGAGGGGCTGGGGCCAACGTCCTGACTTTC. The chain joins TRBV5-8 to TRBJ2-6, with D possibly being TRBD2 (6 bases). Germline V lookup: CDR1 SGHTS, CDR2 YDEGEE. The length of the CDR3 is 15 residues. The ends were cut back, 2 bases at V and 2 bases at J, with 8 bases in the middle.

This chain links TRBV18 with TRBJ1-3; weak D call: TRBD1 (5 bases). Germline CDR1 reads KGHSH; CDR2 reads LQKENI. Trimming cost V 6 bases and J 4 bases, with 19 bases left between them. This CDR3 has 16 amino acids. DNA for the CDR3: TGTGCCAGCTCGAAGGAAGCAGGGTCCGCAGGAAACACCATATATTTT. Translation: CASSKEAGSAGNTIYF.

V is TRBV29-1 and J is TRBJ1-1; 7 nucleotides line up with TRBD1. Trimming took 7 bases from V and 2 from J; bases not matched to a gene: 10. This CDR3 is 14 amino acids long. CDR1 and CDR2 from the germline V gene are SQVTM and ANQGSEA. The CDR3 nucleotides are TGCAGCGCCACTCGACAGGGAGTTAACACTGAAGCTTTCTTT. Translating gives CSATRQGVNTEAFF.

V is TRBV13 and J is TRBJ2-1, with 8 nucleotides matching TRBD2. In germline, CDR1 is PRHDT, CDR2 FYEKMQ (reference sequence). The CDR3 has 17 amino acids. V lost 0 bases to trimming and J lost 4 bases; unmatched junction nucleotides: 8. The CDR3 DNA sequence: TGTGCCAGCAGCTTAGGCGGGCCAGCGGGAGTATACAATGAGCAGTTCTTC. Its protein is CASSLGGPAGVYNEQFF.

This rearrangement joins TRBV19 to TRBJ1-5, with 8 positions matching TRBD1. Germline CDR1 LNHDA, CDR2 SQIVND (reference sequence). CDR3 length: 19 residues. Trimming cost V 5 bases and J 0 bases; bases outside gene matches: 15. The CDR3 reads CASSLYWTGRDSSNQPQHF. The CDR3 DNA follows: TGTGCCAGTAGTCTCTATTGGACAGGGAGAGATAGTAGCAATCAGCCCCAGCATTTT. Full variable domain (outside the CDR3, taken from reference TRBV19 and TRBJ1-5): DGGITQSPKYLFRKEGQNVTLSCEQNLNHDAMYWYRQDPGQGLRLIYYSQIVNDFQKGDIAEGYSVSREKKESFPLTVTSAQKNPTAFYLCASSLYWTGRDSSNQPQHFGDGTRLSIL.

This clone was detected once. This chain's CDR3 is CASSTLGFNEQFF. The CDR3 nucleotides read TGTGCCAGTAGTACACTAGGGTTCAATGAGCAGTTCTTC. The rearrangement uses TRBV19 and TRBJ2-1; the D gene is possibly TRBD2 (5 bases). V gave up 4 bases and J gave up 6 bases, with 10 bases separating them. Germline-derived CDR1 and CDR2 are LNHDA and SQIVND (reference sequence). The length of the CDR3 is 13 residues.

The J gene is TRBJ2-5, the V gene TRBV4-1, with D perhaps TRBD1 (7 bases). With 1 base removed from V and 5 bases from J, the gap between germline ends came to 20 bases. This CDR3 has 17 residues. The germline V gene has CDR1 MGHRA and CDR2 YSYEKL. CDR3 amino acids: CASSQVRGTAIDETQYF. The CDR3 coding sequence is TGCGCCAGCAGCCAAGTCCGCGGGACAGCGATAGACGAGACCCAGTACTTC.

The CDR3 DNA follows: TGTGCCAGCAGCCCAACTAGCGGGACTAAAGATACGCAGTATTTT. Translation gives CASSPTSGTKDTQYF. This chain joins TRBV2 and TRBJ2-3; 10 nucleotides align to TRBD2. V lost 6 bases to trimming and J lost 5 bases; unmatched junction nucleotides: 8. The CDR3 extends over 15 amino acids. Germline loops: CDR1 SNHLY, CDR2 FYNNEI. The full variable domain, completed using reference TRBV2 and TRBJ2-3, is EPEVTQTPSHQVTQMGQEVILRCVPISNHLYFYWYRQILGQKVEFLVSFYNNEISEKSEIFDDQFSVERPDGSNFTLKIRSTKLEDSAMYFCASSPTSGTKDTQYFGPGTRLTVL.

V usage is TRBV12-3 or TRBV12-4 and J usage is TRBJ1-1; unclear D gene. There are 13 residues in the CDR3. With 2 bases removed from V and 4 bases from J, the gap between germline ends came to 8 bases. CDR3 protein: CASSLFLGTEAFF. CDR3 coding DNA: TGTGCCAGCAGTTTATTTCTGGGCACTGAAGCTTTCTTT.

The J gene is TRBJ1-3, the V gene TRBV7-9; D gene uncertain. The CDR3 totals 15 residues. The germline gives CDR1 SEHNR, CDR2 FQNEAQ (reference sequence). With 5 bases removed from V and 0 bases from J, the gap between germline ends came to 11 bases. In DNA form, the CDR3 reads TGTGCCAGCAGCCCCCGGACCGGCTCTGGAAACACCATATATTTT. Its protein product is CASSPRTGSGNTIYF.

The chain combines TRBV6-1 with TRBJ2-3; either TRBD1 or TRBD2 may fit D (5 bases each). The germline gives CDR1 MNHNS, CDR2 SASEGT. V lost 3 bases to trimming and J lost 1 base, with 11 bases between them. The CDR3 runs to 15 residues. The CDR3 sequence is CASSDRGRGTDTQYF. CDR3 coding DNA: TGTGCCAGCAGTGATCGGGGACGGGGCACAGATACGCAGTATTTT.

This chain links TRBV10-3 with TRBJ1-3; TRBD1 matches at 7 bases. J lost 2 bases, V lost 11 bases, and 6 bases had no gene match. The germline gives CDR1 ENHRY, CDR2 SYGVKD. The CDR3 has 13 residues. The CDR3 sequence is CAVWDSPGNTIYF. As DNA, the CDR3 is TGTGCCGTCTGGGACAGCCCTGGAAACACCATATATTTT.